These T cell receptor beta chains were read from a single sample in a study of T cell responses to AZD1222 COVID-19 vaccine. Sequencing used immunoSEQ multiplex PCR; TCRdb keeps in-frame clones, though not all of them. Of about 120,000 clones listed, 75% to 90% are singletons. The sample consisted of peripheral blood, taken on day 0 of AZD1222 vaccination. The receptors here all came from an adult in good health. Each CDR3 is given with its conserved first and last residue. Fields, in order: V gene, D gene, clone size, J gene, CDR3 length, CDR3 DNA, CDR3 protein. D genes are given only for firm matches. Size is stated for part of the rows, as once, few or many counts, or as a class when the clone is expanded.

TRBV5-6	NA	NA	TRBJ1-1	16	TGTGCCAGCAGCTCGCCCTGGGGGGCCCGGGACACTGAAGCTTTCTTT	CASSSPWGARDTEAFF
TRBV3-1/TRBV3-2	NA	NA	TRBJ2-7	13	TGTGCCAGCAGCCAAGACTCGTACTACGAGCAGTACTTC	CASSQDSYYEQYF
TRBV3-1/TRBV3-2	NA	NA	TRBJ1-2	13	TGTGCCAGCAGCCAAGTTCCTATGGGAGGCTACACCTTC	CASSQVPMGGYTF
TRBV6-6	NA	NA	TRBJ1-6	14	TGTGCCAGCAGCCGAATGGGGGGGGATTCACCCCTCCACTTT	CASSRMGGDSPLHF
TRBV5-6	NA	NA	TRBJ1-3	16	TGTGCCAGCAGCTTGGGCCCGACGAGCTCTGGAAACACCATATATTTT	CASSLGPTSSGNTIYF
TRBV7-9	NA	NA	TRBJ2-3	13	TGTGCCAGCAGCTTAGATCACGCAGATACGCAGTATTTT	CASSLDHADTQYF
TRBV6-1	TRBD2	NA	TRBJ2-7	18	TGTGCCAGCAGTGAAGTCTTGGGGGCTAGCGGGAGTGGTTACGAGCAGTACTTC	CASSEVLGASGSGYEQYF
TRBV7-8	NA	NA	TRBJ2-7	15	TGTGCCAGCAGTCCCTCCCGGGCTCTTATCTACGAGCAGTACTTC	CASSPSRALIYEQYF
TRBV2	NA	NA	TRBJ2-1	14	TGTGCCAGCAGTGGGCGGGTCTCCTACAATGAGCAGTTCTTC	CASSGRVSYNEQFF
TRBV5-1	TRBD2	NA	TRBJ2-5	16	TGCGCCAGCAGCTTGGTAGGACTAGCCATAGGAGAGACCCAGTACTTC	CASSLVGLAIGETQYF
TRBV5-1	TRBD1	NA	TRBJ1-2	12	TGCGCCAGCAGCCCTCCGGGACAGGCCGCCACCTTC	CASSPPGQAATF
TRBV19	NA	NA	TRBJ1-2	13	TGTGCCAGTAGTATGGCGGGCCACTATGGCTACACCTTC	CASSMAGHYGYTF
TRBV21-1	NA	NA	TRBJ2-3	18	TGTGCCAGCAGCAAAAAATGTGGGGGACTCCTAAGCACAGATACGCAGTATTTT	CASSKKCGGLLSTDTQYF
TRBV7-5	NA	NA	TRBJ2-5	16	TGTGCCAGAAGCTTATGGATCGTAGCGGGAGACGAGACCCAGTACTTC	CARSLWIVAGDETQYF
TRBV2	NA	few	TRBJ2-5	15	TGTGCCAGCAGCAGGGAAGGGAGCTACCAAGAGACCCAGTACTTC	CASSREGSYQETQYF
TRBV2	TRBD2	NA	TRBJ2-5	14	TGTGCCAGCAATATCCTAGCGGCACAAGAGACCCAGTACTTC	CASNILAAQETQYF
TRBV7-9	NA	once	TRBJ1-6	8	TGTGCCAGAACACCCCTCCACTTT	CARTPLHF
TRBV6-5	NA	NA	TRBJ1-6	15	TGTGCCAGCAGCCGCTCAAGCTCCTATAATTCACCCCTCCACTTT	CASSRSSSYNSPLHF
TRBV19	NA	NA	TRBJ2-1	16	TGTGCCAGTAGTATAGCCCGACAGATCTCCTACAATGAGCAGTTCTTC	CASSIARQISYNEQFF
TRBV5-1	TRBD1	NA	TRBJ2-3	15	TGCGCCAGCGCCCCTAGGGACAGGCAGACAGATACGCAGTATTTT	CASAPRDRQTDTQYF
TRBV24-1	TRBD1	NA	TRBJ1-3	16	TGTGCCACCAGCCCGGGGACAGGGGGCTCTGGAAACACCATATATTTT	CATSPGTGGSGNTIYF
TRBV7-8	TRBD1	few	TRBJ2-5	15	TGTGCCAGCAGCTTAGGTTCACAGGGGCTGGGGACCCAGTACTTC	CASSLGSQGLGTQYF
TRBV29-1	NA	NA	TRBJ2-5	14	TGCAGCGTTGAGGAGGGATGGGGCCAAGAGACCCAGTACTTC	CSVEEGWGQETQYF
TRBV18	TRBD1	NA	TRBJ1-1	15	TGTGCCAGCTCACTGACAGGGGCTCTATTCACTGAAGCTTTCTTT	CASSLTGALFTEAFF
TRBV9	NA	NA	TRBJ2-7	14	TGTGCCAGCAGCGTAGGGACCATGCCCTACGAGCAGTACTTC	CASSVGTMPYEQYF
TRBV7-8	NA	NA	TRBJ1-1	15	TGTGCCAGCAGCTCGAGGACAAACCTTGACACTGAAGCTTTCTTT	CASSSRTNLDTEAFF
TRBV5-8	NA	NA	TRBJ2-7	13	TGTGCCAGCAGCCCGGAGGTCTGGCGGGAGCAGTACTTC	CASSPEVWREQYF
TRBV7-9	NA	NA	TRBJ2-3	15	TGTGCCAGCAGCTATGAAGGGAGAAGCACAGATACGCAGTATTTT	CASSYEGRSTDTQYF
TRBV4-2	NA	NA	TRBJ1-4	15	TGTGCCAGCAGCCCTAGCGAAAGGGAAAATGAAAAACTGTTTTTT	CASSPSERENEKLFF
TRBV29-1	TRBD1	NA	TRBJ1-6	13	TGCAGCGTGGGACAGAGTCGTGGATCACCCCTCCACTTT	CSVGQSRGSPLHF
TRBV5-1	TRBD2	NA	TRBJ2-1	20	TGCGCCAGCAGACAAGGCGGGACTAGCGGGAGAATAGGGGTCTACAATGAGCAGTTCTTC	CASRQGGTSGRIGVYNEQFF
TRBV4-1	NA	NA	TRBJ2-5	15	TGCGCCAGCAGCCAACGATCCGGGGTGGGGGAGACCCAGTACTTC	CASSQRSGVGETQYF
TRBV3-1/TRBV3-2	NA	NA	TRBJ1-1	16	TGTGCCAGCAGCCAAGAACCCCAGCGGGGAAACACTGAAGCTTTCTTT	CASSQEPQRGNTEAFF
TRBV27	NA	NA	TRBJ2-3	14	TGTGCCAGCAGTTTTGGGCGGACCACAGATACGCAGTATTTT	CASSFGRTTDTQYF
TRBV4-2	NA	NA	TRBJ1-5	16	TGTGCCAGCAGCCAAGGGACCGGGTTAGGCGATCAGCCCCAGCATTTT	CASSQGTGLGDQPQHF
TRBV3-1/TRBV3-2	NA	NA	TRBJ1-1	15	TGTGCCAGCAGCCAAGATGTTCGGCAGGGCACTGAAGCTTTCTTT	CASSQDVRQGTEAFF
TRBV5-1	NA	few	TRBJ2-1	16	TGCGCCAGCAGCTTGGACACAGGACGCCTCTACAATGAGCAGTTCTTC	CASSLDTGRLYNEQFF
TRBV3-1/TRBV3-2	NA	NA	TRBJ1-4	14	TGTGCCAGCAGCCAAGGCGGGGGTAACGAAAAACTGTTTTTT	CASSQGGGNEKLFF
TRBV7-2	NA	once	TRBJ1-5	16	TGTGCCAGCAGCTTAGGAGGGATAGGGAATCATCAGCCCCAGCATTTT	CASSLGGIGNHQPQHF
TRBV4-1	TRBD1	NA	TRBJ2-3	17	TGCGCCAGCAGCCAAGAGGGGACAGGGGGTTTTGCAGATACGCAGTATTTT	CASSQEGTGGFADTQYF
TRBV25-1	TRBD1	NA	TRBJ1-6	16	TGTGCCAGCAGTTTTGATCCGACAGGGGGGCACTCACCCCTCCACTTT	CASSFDPTGGHSPLHF
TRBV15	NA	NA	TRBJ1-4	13	TGTGCCACCGGAGGGCGCGGGTCAAAAAAACTGTTTTTT	CATGGRGSKKLFF
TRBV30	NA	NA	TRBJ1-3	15	TGTGCCTCCACCCCGGTCTCCGGAAGGGGAAACACCATATATTTT	CASTPVSGRGNTIYF
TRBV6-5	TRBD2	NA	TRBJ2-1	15	TGTGCCAGCAGCAGGTCCAGCGGGAGGGGATATGAGCAGTTCTTC	CASSRSSGRGYEQFF
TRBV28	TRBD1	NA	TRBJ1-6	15	TGTGCCAGCAGCTCCCCCGCAGGGGGCGATTCACCCCTCCACTTT	CASSSPAGGDSPLHF
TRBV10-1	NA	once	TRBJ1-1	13	TGCGCCAGCAGTGTTGGGGAGGTCACTGAAGCTTTCTTT	CASSVGEVTEAFF
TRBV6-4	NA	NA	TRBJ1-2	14	TGTGCCAGCAGGCGACAGTCAGCTAACTATGGCTACACCTTC	CASRRQSANYGYTF
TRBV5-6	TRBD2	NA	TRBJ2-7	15	TGTGCCAGCAGCTTGGAGGCTAGCGGTACCTACGAGCAGTACTTC	CASSLEASGTYEQYF
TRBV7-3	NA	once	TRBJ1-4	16	TGTGCCAGCAGCCCCTCGGGGGGGGCCACTAATGAAAAACTGTTTTTT	CASSPSGGATNEKLFF
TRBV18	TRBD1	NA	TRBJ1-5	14	TGTGCCAGCTCACCAGACAGGGGGCGACAGCCCCAGCATTTT	CASSPDRGRQPQHF
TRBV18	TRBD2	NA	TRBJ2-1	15	TGTGCCAGCTCACCCCTAGCGGGAGAACTAGGTGAGCAGTTCTTC	CASSPLAGELGEQFF
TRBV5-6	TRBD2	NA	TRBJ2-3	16	TGTGCCAGCAGCCTACTGGTTAGCGGGAGTAGCGATACGCAGTATTTT	CASSLLVSGSSDTQYF